Listed below are T cell receptor beta chains from one sample, sequenced in a study of shared clonotypes between healthy human individuals. Using immunoSEQ multiplex PCR, the repertoire was profiled, and TCRdb retains in-frame clones only, with some absent. Among approximately 710,000 clones listed, about 90% were seen once. The material sequenced was memory CD8+ T cells from PBMCs. These receptors were taken from a young man in good health. Some clones in this sample may be carry-over from other donors' samples. Both conserved end residues are part of each CDR3. The order of the fields is J gene, V gene, clone size, D gene, CDR3 DNA, CDR3 protein. The D gene is left open where the match is weak. Size is stated for part of the rows, as once, few or many counts, or as a class when the clone is expanded.

j_call: TRBJ1-3; v_call: TRBV7-8; clone_size: NA; d_call: NA; cdr3_nt: TGTGCCAGCAGCTTACGGGGAACGGGAAACACCATATATTTT; cdr3_aa: CASSLRGTGNTIYF
j_call: TRBJ2-6; v_call: TRBV29-1; clone_size: NA; d_call: TRBD2; cdr3_nt: TGCAGCGTTGTAGGGACTAGCGTCTCTGGGGCCAACGTCCTGACTTTC; cdr3_aa: CSVVGTSVSGANVLTF
j_call: TRBJ1-1; v_call: TRBV6-4; clone_size: NA; d_call: NA; cdr3_nt: TGTGCCAGCAGTGACTCGATAGGGGGGACTGAAGCTTTCTTT; cdr3_aa: CASSDSIGGTEAFF
j_call: TRBJ2-3; v_call: TRBV7-6; clone_size: NA; d_call: TRBD2; cdr3_nt: TGTGCCAGCAGCCCCCTGAGTGGGCTAGCGGGCTATACGCAGTATTTT; cdr3_aa: CASSPLSGLAGYTQYF
j_call: TRBJ2-1; v_call: TRBV7-9; clone_size: NA; d_call: TRBD1; cdr3_nt: TGTGCCAGCAGCTCCTTGGACAGGCTCCCTCGCAATGAGCAGTTCTTC; cdr3_aa: CASSSLDRLPRNEQFF
j_call: TRBJ2-7; v_call: TRBV11-2; clone_size: NA; d_call: NA; cdr3_nt: TGTGCCAGCAGCTTAGATCCCCTCTCCTACGAGCAGTACTTC; cdr3_aa: CASSLDPLSYEQYF
j_call: TRBJ2-1; v_call: TRBV14; clone_size: NA; d_call: TRBD2; cdr3_nt: TGTGCCAGCAGCCAGTCGACTAGCGGGAGGGCATTGCTAAGGTCCTACAATGAGCAGTTCTTC; cdr3_aa: CASSQSTSGRALLRSYNEQFF
j_call: TRBJ1-2; v_call: TRBV7-9; clone_size: NA; d_call: NA; cdr3_nt: TGTGCCAGCAGCTTAGGTGGCAGTTTGAGCTACACCTTC; cdr3_aa: CASSLGGSLSYTF
j_call: TRBJ2-3; v_call: TRBV7-8; clone_size: NA; d_call: TRBD2; cdr3_nt: TGTGCCAGCAGCTTAGCACTAGCGGGCAGTGTGGGGAGCACAGATACGCAGTATTTT; cdr3_aa: CASSLALAGSVGSTDTQYF
j_call: TRBJ2-1; v_call: TRBV5-5; clone_size: NA; d_call: NA; cdr3_nt: TGTGCCAGCAGCCCCGCAGCGCCCGACAATGAGCAGTTCTTC; cdr3_aa: CASSPAAPDNEQFF
j_call: TRBJ1-1; v_call: TRBV30; clone_size: NA; d_call: NA; cdr3_nt: TGTGCCTGGATATCCGGCCGGGTAAGATCAGCTTTCTTT; cdr3_aa: CAWISGRVRSAFF
j_call: TRBJ1-4; v_call: TRBV28; clone_size: NA; d_call: NA; cdr3_nt: TGTGCCAGCAGCGTATCGGGCCTCTTTAATGAAAAACTGTTTTTT; cdr3_aa: CASSVSGLFNEKLFF
j_call: TRBJ2-1; v_call: TRBV2; clone_size: NA; d_call: TRBD1; cdr3_nt: TGTGCCAGCAGTGACCTCGTAGGGACAGGGCTGGGATACAATGAGCAGTTCTTC; cdr3_aa: CASSDLVGTGLGYNEQFF
j_call: TRBJ2-7; v_call: TRBV29-1; clone_size: NA; d_call: NA; cdr3_nt: TGCAGCGCCGGGGGAGACTACGAGCAGTACTTC; cdr3_aa: CSAGGDYEQYF
j_call: TRBJ2-1; v_call: TRBV7-8; clone_size: NA; d_call: NA; cdr3_nt: TGTGCCAGCAGCTTAGCGGTAATTTCTAGGAGCTCCTACAATGAGCAGTTCTTC; cdr3_aa: CASSLAVISRSSYNEQFF
j_call: TRBJ2-7; v_call: TRBV9; clone_size: NA; d_call: NA; cdr3_nt: TGTGCCAGCAGCGTCAGCGGTAGCATCGACGAGCAGTACTTC; cdr3_aa: CASSVSGSIDEQYF
j_call: TRBJ2-4; v_call: TRBV5-1; clone_size: NA; d_call: NA; cdr3_nt: TGCGCCAGTAGGTGGGGCGAACTAGCCAAAAACATTCAGTACTTC; cdr3_aa: CASRWGELAKNIQYF
j_call: TRBJ1-1; v_call: TRBV13; clone_size: NA; d_call: NA; cdr3_nt: TGTGCCAGCAGCTCGAGCGACACCCATTTAGAAGCTTTCTTT; cdr3_aa: CASSSSDTHLEAFF
j_call: TRBJ2-1; v_call: TRBV27; clone_size: NA; d_call: NA; cdr3_nt: TGTGCCAGCAGTTTATTGGGTAGCAGCTCCTACAATGAGCAGTTCTTC; cdr3_aa: CASSLLGSSSYNEQFF
j_call: TRBJ2-2; v_call: TRBV11-2; clone_size: NA; d_call: TRBD1; cdr3_nt: TGTGCCAGCAGCAAAGAGGACAGGGTTGACGGGGAGCTGTTTTTT; cdr3_aa: CASSKEDRVDGELFF
j_call: TRBJ1-2; v_call: TRBV7-8; clone_size: NA; d_call: NA; cdr3_nt: TGTGCCAGCAGCTTAAACCGGGGGTCGTTGGAGGGCTACACCTTC; cdr3_aa: CASSLNRGSLEGYTF
j_call: TRBJ2-7; v_call: TRBV6-5; clone_size: NA; d_call: NA; cdr3_nt: TGTGCCAGCAGTTACTCCCAGGGAGCTGACGAGCAGTACTTC; cdr3_aa: CASSYSQGADEQYF
j_call: TRBJ2-1; v_call: TRBV5-6; clone_size: NA; d_call: NA; cdr3_nt: TGTGCCAGCGGAGAGAGCGGAACCTACAATGAGCAGTTCTTC; cdr3_aa: CASGESGTYNEQFF
j_call: TRBJ2-1; v_call: TRBV5-6; clone_size: few; d_call: TRBD1; cdr3_nt: TGTGCCAGCAGCCCAGGGGGATACCATGAGCAGTTCTTC; cdr3_aa: CASSPGGYHEQFF
j_call: TRBJ2-1; v_call: TRBV27; clone_size: NA; d_call: TRBD2; cdr3_nt: TGTGCCACCGGGGCTAGCGGGGGACGAGTCTACAATGAGCAGTTCTTC; cdr3_aa: CATGASGGRVYNEQFF
j_call: TRBJ2-7; v_call: TRBV14; clone_size: NA; d_call: NA; cdr3_nt: TGTGCCAGCAGCCAAGGTTACGAGCAGTACTTC; cdr3_aa: CASSQGYEQYF
j_call: TRBJ2-1; v_call: TRBV10-3; clone_size: few; d_call: NA; cdr3_nt: TGTGCCATCGGACGATCGGGGGAGGCCCACAATGAGCAGTTCTTC; cdr3_aa: CAIGRSGEAHNEQFF
j_call: TRBJ2-1; v_call: TRBV13; clone_size: once; d_call: NA; cdr3_nt: TGTGCCAGCAGCTTAGGTGAGCAGTTCTTC; cdr3_aa: CASSLGEQFF
j_call: TRBJ2-7; v_call: TRBV19; clone_size: NA; d_call: TRBD1; cdr3_nt: TGTGCCAGTAGTAGGGACAGCTACGAGCAGTACTTC; cdr3_aa: CASSRDSYEQYF
j_call: TRBJ2-1; v_call: TRBV10-1; clone_size: NA; d_call: TRBD2; cdr3_nt: TGCGCCATCACCCCTACAGAGACTAGCGGGAGCGGGGCCAATGAGCAGTTCTTC; cdr3_aa: CAITPTETSGSGANEQFF
j_call: TRBJ1-1; v_call: TRBV15; clone_size: NA; d_call: NA; cdr3_nt: TGTGCCACCAGCAGAGCCGGGACGGGACCTATGAACACTGAAGCTTTCTTT; cdr3_aa: CATSRAGTGPMNTEAFF
j_call: TRBJ2-7; v_call: TRBV6-5; clone_size: few; d_call: NA; cdr3_nt: TGTGCCAGTAACCAACGCGGCCAGTCCTACGAGCAGTACTTC; cdr3_aa: CASNQRGQSYEQYF
j_call: TRBJ2-2; v_call: TRBV19; clone_size: NA; d_call: TRBD2; cdr3_nt: TGTGCCAGTAGTTTTGCCGCCCGGGGGGCCGGGGAGCTGTTTTTT; cdr3_aa: CASSFAARGAGELFF
j_call: TRBJ2-5; v_call: TRBV9; clone_size: NA; d_call: NA; cdr3_nt: TGTGCCAGCAGCGTAGGTAGAGGCAGGGTAGGAGAGACCCAGTACTTC; cdr3_aa: CASSVGRGRVGETQYF
j_call: TRBJ2-5; v_call: TRBV7-9; clone_size: NA; d_call: NA; cdr3_nt: TGTGCCAGCAGCCCCATCCTCGGAGAGACCCAGTACTTC; cdr3_aa: CASSPILGETQYF
j_call: TRBJ2-3; v_call: TRBV5-6; clone_size: NA; d_call: NA; cdr3_nt: TGTGCCAGCAGCTTGAGGAGGGATACGCAGTATTTT; cdr3_aa: CASSLRRDTQYF
j_call: TRBJ2-2; v_call: TRBV4-3; clone_size: NA; d_call: TRBD2; cdr3_nt: TGCGCCAGCAGCCAACAGCGGGGATGGGCCGGGGAGCTGTTTTTT; cdr3_aa: CASSQQRGWAGELFF
j_call: TRBJ1-2; v_call: TRBV10-2; clone_size: NA; d_call: NA; cdr3_nt: TGCGCCAGCAGTGGTGTTGGCTACACCTTC; cdr3_aa: CASSGVGYTF
j_call: TRBJ1-1; v_call: TRBV4-1; clone_size: few; d_call: NA; cdr3_nt: TGCGCCAGCAGCCAAGTCCCGAACACTGAAGCTTTCTTT; cdr3_aa: CASSQVPNTEAFF
j_call: TRBJ2-1; v_call: TRBV14; clone_size: NA; d_call: TRBD1; cdr3_nt: TGTGCCAGCAGCCCCGACCGGGACAGGGGGGCATGGGAAGAGCAGTTCTTC; cdr3_aa: CASSPDRDRGAWEEQFF
j_call: TRBJ2-3; v_call: TRBV9; clone_size: NA; d_call: TRBD1; cdr3_nt: TGTGCCAGCAGCCCTCACCTGACAGGGAGTGCAGATACGCAGTATTTT; cdr3_aa: CASSPHLTGSADTQYF
j_call: TRBJ2-1; v_call: TRBV9; clone_size: NA; d_call: TRBD2; cdr3_nt: TGTGCCAGCAGCCCGGGACTAGCGGGAGTCAATGAGCAGTTCTTC; cdr3_aa: CASSPGLAGVNEQFF
j_call: TRBJ2-5; v_call: TRBV27; clone_size: once; d_call: TRBD2; cdr3_nt: TGTGCCAGCAGTGCAACTAGCGGGAGGGCCAGGTTAGAAGAGACCCAGTACTTC; cdr3_aa: CASSATSGRARLEETQYF